One sample yielded the 2 T cell receptor beta chains listed below, sequenced in a study of blood T cell repertoires in COVID-19 (dated by TCRdb to about 2020). The library came from the immunoSEQ multiplex PCR assay. The table comes from immuneACCESS by way of TCRdb, which keeps in-frame sequences with V and J called. Part of the clones is missing from these tables; in studies checked, under half for an unresolved V gene and the rest for unknown reasons. Across this sample there are 90,000 to 100,000 clones, with 55% to 80% seen only once. The biggest ten clones account for about 26% of the sample. Source material: peripheral blood. The receptors shown here come from a woman aged 55-69 years in a cohort sampled during active or convalescent COVID-19.

Here the CDR3 reads CASSSQRGGSTDTQYF. In nucleotides, the CDR3 is TGCGCCAGCAGCTCACAGCGGGGGGGGAGCACAGATACGCAGTATTTT. The chain recombines TRBV5-1 with TRBJ2-3, with 10 positions matching TRBD2. V lost 3 bases to trimming and J lost 0 bases; unmatched junction nucleotides: 4. Germline V lookup: CDR1 SGHRS, CDR2 YFSETQ. The CDR3 length is 16 residues.

The gene calls are TRBV7-9 and TRBJ1-5, with 12 bases lining up with TRBD1. The CDR3 totals 19 residues. V lost 1 base to trimming and J lost 5 bases; unmatched junction nucleotides: 12. The germline V gene encodes CDR1 SEHNR and CDR2 FQNEAQ (reference sequence). The CDR3: CASSLGGTGGDVWYQPQHF. As DNA, the CDR3 is TGTGCCAGCAGCTTAGGAGGGACAGGGGGCGACGTTTGGTATCAGCCCCAGCATTTT.